The following is a TCR beta chain sequence with its context. The CDR3 spans 14 residues. CDR1 and CDR2 (germline): MGHRA, YSYEKL. The trim removed 0 bases at V and 8 bases at J, leaving 6 bases unmatched. Flow cytometry had shown expanded CD8+CD57+ cells in the patients chosen for sequencing. Genomic DNA provided the template from which TCR beta VDJ and CDR3 profiles were obtained. One entry per CDR3 protein results from TCRdb running MiXCR on the reads. The data show 160,000 or so distinct CDR3 sequences, with around half seen just once and roughly 2.8% held by the top ten. The source of the sample is a study of CD8+CD57+ T cells in acquired aplastic anemia.

The rearrangement uses TRBV4-1 and TRBJ1-2; TRBD1 matches at 7 bases. The sequenced material came from sorted CD4+, CD8+, or CD8+CD57+ T cells (not recorded which) from PBMCs. The source of this sequence is a human donor with aplastic anemia. The DNA of the CDR3 is TGCGCCAGCAGCCAAGAGGGCAGGGGGATCGGCTACACCTTC. This gives the protein CASSQEGRGIGYTF.